A single sample gave rise to the 7 T cell receptor beta chains below, sequenced in a study of blood T cell repertoires in COVID-19. TCRdb keeps only in-frame clones here, not all; method: immunoSEQ multiplex PCR. The sample shows 150,000 or so clones, roughly 87% of them seen only once. Sequenced sample: peripheral blood. These receptors originate from a woman between 50 and 59 years old with acute or convalescent COVID-19.

This chain connects TRBV7-2 to TRBJ1-2; TRBD1 agrees at 10 bases. CDR3 size: 14 residues. From germline, CDR1 is SGHTA and CDR2 FQGNSA. J was trimmed by 6 bases and V by 1 base; bases with no gene match: 2. CDR3 region: CASSLEGQGHGYTF. The CDR3 DNA follows: TGTGCCAGCAGCTTAGAGGGACAGGGGCATGGCTACACCTTC.

The gene calls are TRBV6-2 or TRBV6-3 and TRBJ2-7, with 7 bases aligning to TRBD2. This CDR3 has 15 amino acids. Germline CDR1 and CDR2: MNHEY and SVGEGT. With V trimmed by 2 bases and J by 5 bases, 9 bases remained unmatched. In DNA form, the CDR3 reads TGTGCCAGCAGTTACCCTAGGACTAGTTCCCACGAGCAGTACTTC. As protein: CASSYPRTSSHEQYF.

This chain connects TRBV6-5 to TRBJ1-1; 8 positions agree with TRBD1. The CDR3 length is 16 residues. Germline CDR1 is MNHEY and CDR2 is SVGAGI. The trim removed 2 bases at V and 0 bases at J, leaving 5 bases unmatched. CDR3 region: CASSYTGQGMNTEAFF. For the CDR3, the DNA is TGTGCCAGCAGTTACACCGGACAGGGAATGAACACTGAAGCTTTCTTT.

The V and J genes are TRBV29-1 and TRBJ1-1, with D perhaps matching TRBD1 (5 bases). Trimming took 2 bases from V and 6 from J, leaving 13 bases between them. In germline, CDR1 is SQVTM, CDR2 ANQGSEA. The CDR3 covers 13 residues. The CDR3 spells CSVESKVRAEAFF. In DNA, the CDR3 is TGCAGCGTTGAAAGTAAGGTCAGGGCTGAAGCTTTCTTT. Filled out from reference TRBV29-1 and TRBJ1-1, the complete variable domain reads SAVISQKPSRDICQRGTSLTIQCQVDSQVTMMFWYRQQPGQSLTLIATANQGSEATYESGFVIDKFPISRPNLTFSTLTVSNMSPEDSSIYLCSVESKVRAEAFFGQGTRLTVV.

The chain has TRBV11-2 and TRBJ2-7; D perhaps matches TRBD1 (6 bases). Trimming pared 3 bases from V and 1 base from J, leaving 25 bases between. CDR1 is SGHAT, CDR2 FQNNGV, per germline. The CDR3 is 19 residues long. Here the CDR3 reads CASSFIPRTERRISYEQYF. CDR3 coding DNA: TGTGCCAGCAGCTTTATACCCCGGACAGAAAGGCGGATATCCTACGAGCAGTACTTC.

The chain recombines TRBV18 with TRBJ1-4, with D tentatively TRBD1 (6 bases). Germline-derived CDR1 and CDR2 are KGHSH and LQKENI. The V end lost 6 bases, the J end lost 2 bases, and 10 bases lay between the germline ends. The CDR3 has 14 residues. CDR3 coding DNA: TGTGCCAGCTCCCACAGGGATACTAATGAAAAACTGTTTTTT. As protein: CASSHRDTNEKLFF.

This rearrangement joins TRBV9 to TRBJ2-1; possible D gene TRBD2, 6 bases. The CDR3 contains 15 residues. The germline V gene has CDR1 SGDLS and CDR2 YYNGEE. V shed 0 bases and J shed 4 bases, with 11 bases lying between them. CDR3 loop: CASSVAGLGYNEQFF. The CDR3 DNA is TGTGCCAGCAGCGTAGCGGGACTTGGGTACAATGAGCAGTTCTTC.